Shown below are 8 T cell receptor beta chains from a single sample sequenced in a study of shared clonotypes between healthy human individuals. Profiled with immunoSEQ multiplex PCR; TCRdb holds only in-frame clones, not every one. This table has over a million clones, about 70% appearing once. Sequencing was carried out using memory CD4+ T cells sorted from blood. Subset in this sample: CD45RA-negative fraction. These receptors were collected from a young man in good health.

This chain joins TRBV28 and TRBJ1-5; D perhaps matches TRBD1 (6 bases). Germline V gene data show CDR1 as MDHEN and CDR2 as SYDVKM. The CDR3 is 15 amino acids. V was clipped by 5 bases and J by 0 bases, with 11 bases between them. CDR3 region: CASSTGLYSNQPQHF. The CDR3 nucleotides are TGTGCCAGCAGTACAGGGCTATATAGCAATCAGCCCCAGCATTTT.

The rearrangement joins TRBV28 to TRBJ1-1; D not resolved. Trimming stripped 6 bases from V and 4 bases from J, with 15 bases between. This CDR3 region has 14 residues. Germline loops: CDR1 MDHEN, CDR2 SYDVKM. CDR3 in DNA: TGTGCCAGCAGCCTTCGCCCGGGAGCCACTGAAGCTTTCTTT. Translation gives CASSLRPGATEAFF. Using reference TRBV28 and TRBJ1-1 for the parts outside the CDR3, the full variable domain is DVKVTQSSRYLVKRTGEKVFLECVQDMDHENMFWYRQDPGLGLRLIYFSYDVKMKEKGDIPEGYSVSREKKERFSLILESASTNQTSMYLCASSLRPGATEAFFGQGTRLTVV.

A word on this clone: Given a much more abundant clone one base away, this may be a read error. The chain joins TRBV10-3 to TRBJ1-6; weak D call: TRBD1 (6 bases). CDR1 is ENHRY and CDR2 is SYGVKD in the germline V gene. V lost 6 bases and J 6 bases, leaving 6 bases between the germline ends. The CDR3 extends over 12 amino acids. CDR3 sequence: CAIRDSNSPLHF. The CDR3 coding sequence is TGTGCCATCAGGGACAGTAATTCACCCCTCCACTTT.

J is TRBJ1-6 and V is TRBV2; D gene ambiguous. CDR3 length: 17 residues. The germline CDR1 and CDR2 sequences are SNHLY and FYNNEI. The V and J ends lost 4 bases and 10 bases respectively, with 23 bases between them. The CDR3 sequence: CASSVSSEDRPGSPLHF. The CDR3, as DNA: TGTGCCAGCAGTGTGAGCTCTGAGGACCGGCCAGGATCACCCCTCCACTTT.

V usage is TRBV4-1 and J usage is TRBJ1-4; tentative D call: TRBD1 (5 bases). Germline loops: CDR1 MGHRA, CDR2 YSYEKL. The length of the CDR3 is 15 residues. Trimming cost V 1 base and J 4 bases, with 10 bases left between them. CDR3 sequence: CASSQGRGGNEKLFF. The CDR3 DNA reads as TGCGCCAGCAGCCAAGGCCGGGGGGGTAATGAAAAACTGTTTTTT.

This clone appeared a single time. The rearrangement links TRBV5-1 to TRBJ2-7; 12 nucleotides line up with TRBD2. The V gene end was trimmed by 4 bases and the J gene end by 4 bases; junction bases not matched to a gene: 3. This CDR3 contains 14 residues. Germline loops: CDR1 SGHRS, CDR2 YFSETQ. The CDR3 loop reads CASSKTSGSYEQYF. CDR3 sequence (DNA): TGCGCCAGCAGCAAGACTAGCGGGAGTTACGAGCAGTACTTC.

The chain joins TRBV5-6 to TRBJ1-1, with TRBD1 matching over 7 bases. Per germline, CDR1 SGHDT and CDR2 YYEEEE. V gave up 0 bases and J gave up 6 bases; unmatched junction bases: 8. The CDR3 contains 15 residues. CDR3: CASSLDRGRSAEAFF. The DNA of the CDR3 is TGTGCCAGCAGCTTGGACAGGGGCAGGTCGGCTGAAGCTTTCTTT.

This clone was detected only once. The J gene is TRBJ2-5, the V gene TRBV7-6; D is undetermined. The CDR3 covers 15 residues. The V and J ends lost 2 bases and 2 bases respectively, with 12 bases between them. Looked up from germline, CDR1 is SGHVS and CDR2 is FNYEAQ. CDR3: CASSLNWGIQETQYF. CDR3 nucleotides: TGTGCCAGCAGCTTAAATTGGGGTATTCAAGAGACCCAGTACTTC.